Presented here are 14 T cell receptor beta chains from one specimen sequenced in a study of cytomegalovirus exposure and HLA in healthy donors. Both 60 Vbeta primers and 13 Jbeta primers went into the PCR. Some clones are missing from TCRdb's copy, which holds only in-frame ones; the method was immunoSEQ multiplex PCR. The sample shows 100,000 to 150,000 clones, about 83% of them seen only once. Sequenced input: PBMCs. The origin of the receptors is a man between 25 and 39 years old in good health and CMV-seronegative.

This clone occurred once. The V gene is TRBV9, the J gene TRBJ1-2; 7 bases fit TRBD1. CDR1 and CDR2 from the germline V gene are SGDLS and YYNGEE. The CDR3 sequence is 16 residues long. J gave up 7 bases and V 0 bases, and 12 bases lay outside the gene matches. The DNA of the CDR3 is TGTGCCAGCAGCGTAGACCTCCTCGCAGGGGGGAGTGGCTACACCTTC. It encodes CASSVDLLAGGSGYTF.

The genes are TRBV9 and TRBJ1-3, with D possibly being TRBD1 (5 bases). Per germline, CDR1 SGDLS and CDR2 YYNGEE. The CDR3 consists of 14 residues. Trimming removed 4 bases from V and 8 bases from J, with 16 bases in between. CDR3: CASSPLTQGDTIYF. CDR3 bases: TGTGCCAGCAGCCCTTTAACACAAGGGGACACCATATATTTT. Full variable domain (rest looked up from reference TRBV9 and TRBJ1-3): DSGVTQTPKHLITATGQRVTLRCSPRSGDLSVYWYQQSLDQGLQFLIQYYNGEERAKGNILERFSAQQFPDLHSELNLSSLELGDSALYFCASSPLTQGDTIYFGEGSWLTVV.

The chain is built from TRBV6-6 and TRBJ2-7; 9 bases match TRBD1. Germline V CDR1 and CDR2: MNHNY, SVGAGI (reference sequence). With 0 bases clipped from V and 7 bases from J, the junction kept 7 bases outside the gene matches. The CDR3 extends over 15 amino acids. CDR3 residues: CASSYSDRTGEEQYF. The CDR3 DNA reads TGTGCCAGCAGTTACTCAGACCGGACAGGGGAAGAGCAGTACTTC.

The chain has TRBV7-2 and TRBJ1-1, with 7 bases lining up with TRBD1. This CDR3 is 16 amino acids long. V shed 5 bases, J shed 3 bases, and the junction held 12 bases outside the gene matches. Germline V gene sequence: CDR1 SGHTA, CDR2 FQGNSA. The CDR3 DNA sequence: TGTGCCAGCAGCCAAGGACAGGCCCATGGGGACACTGAAGCTTTCTTT. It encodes CASSQGQAHGDTEAFF.

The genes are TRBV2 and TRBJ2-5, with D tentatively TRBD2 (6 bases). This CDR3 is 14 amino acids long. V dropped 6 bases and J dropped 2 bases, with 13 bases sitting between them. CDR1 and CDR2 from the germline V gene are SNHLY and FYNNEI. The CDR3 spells CASRRGGGQETQYF. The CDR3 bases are TGTGCCAGCAGGAGGGGCGGAGGGCAAGAGACCCAGTACTTC.

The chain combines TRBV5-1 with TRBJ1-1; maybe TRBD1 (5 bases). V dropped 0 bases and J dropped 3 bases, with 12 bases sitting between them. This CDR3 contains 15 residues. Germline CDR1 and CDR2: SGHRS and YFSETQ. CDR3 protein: CASSLGGVPDTEAFF. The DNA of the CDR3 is TGCGCCAGCAGCTTGGGGGGGGTCCCCGACACTGAAGCTTTCTTT.

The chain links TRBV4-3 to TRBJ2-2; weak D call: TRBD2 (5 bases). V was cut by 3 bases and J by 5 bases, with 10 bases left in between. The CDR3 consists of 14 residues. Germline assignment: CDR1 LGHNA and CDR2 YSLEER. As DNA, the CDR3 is TGCGCCAGCAGCCACTCCCGGGGAACCGGGGAGCTGTTTTTT. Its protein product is CASSHSRGTGELFF.

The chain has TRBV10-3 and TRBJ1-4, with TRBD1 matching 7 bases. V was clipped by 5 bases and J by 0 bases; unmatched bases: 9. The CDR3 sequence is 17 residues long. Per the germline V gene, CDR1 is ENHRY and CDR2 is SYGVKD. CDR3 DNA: TGTGCCATCAGTAGCTCACAAGGGACAGCAACTAATGAAAAACTGTTTTTT. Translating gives CAISSSQGTATNEKLFF.

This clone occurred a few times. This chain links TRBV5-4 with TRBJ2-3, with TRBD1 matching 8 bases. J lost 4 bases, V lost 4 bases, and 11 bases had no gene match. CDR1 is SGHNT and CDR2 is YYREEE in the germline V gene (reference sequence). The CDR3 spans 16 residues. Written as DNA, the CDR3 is TGTGCCAGCAGCCCTGATCAGGGGGCTTTGGCAGATACGCAGTATTTT. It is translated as CASSPDQGALADTQYF. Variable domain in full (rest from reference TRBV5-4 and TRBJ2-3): ETGVTQSPTHLIKTRGQQVTLRCSSQSGHNTVSWYQQALGQGPQFIFQYYREEENGRGNFPPRFSGLQFPNYSSELNVNALELDDSALYLCASSPDQGALADTQYFGPGTRLTVL.

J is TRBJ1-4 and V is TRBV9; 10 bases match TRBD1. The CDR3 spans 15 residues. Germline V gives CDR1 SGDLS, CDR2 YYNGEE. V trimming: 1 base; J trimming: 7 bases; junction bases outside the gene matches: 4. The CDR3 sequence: CASSVRQGAGEKLFF. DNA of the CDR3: TGTGCCAGCAGCGTACGACAGGGGGCAGGTGAAAAACTGTTTTTT.

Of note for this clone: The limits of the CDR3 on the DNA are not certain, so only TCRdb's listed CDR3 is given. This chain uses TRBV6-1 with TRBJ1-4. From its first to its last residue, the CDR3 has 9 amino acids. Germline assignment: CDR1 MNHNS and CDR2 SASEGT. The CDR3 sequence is CASRKNCFF.

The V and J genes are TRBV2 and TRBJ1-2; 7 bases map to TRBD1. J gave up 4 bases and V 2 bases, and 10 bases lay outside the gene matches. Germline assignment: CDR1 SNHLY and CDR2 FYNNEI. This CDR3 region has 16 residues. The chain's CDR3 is CASSEPDRAGLYGYTF. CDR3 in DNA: TGTGCCAGCAGTGAACCCGACAGGGCCGGGCTCTATGGCTACACCTTC.

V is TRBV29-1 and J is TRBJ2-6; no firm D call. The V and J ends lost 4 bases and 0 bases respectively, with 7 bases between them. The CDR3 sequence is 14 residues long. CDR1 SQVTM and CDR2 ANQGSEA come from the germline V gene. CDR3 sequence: CSVVSRSGANVLTF. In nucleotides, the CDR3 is TGCAGCGTTGTTAGCCGCTCTGGGGCCAACGTCCTGACTTTC.

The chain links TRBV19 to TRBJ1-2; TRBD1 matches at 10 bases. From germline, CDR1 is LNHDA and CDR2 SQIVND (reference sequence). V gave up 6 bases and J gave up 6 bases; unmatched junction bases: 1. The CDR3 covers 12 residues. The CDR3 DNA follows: TGTGCCAGTAGGACAGGGGGCGATGGCTACACCTTC. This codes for CASRTGGDGYTF.